A selection of T cell receptor beta chains follows, all from one sample in a study of neurological immune-mediated disorders. TCRdb re-analysed the 5' RACE reads in MiXCR, keeping a single row per CDR3 protein. This table has tens of thousands of distinct CDR3 sequences, 10% to 13% appearing once. What was sequenced was PBMCs. The receptor set was obtained from a man in his 70s with HTLV-1-associated myelopathy (HAM/TSP). The CDR3 runs from the conserved cysteine through the conserved F or W.

V	J	CDR3
TRBV28	TRBJ2-1	CASRKSGKNYNEQFF
TRBV27	TRBJ2-7	CASSSGNSYEQYF
TRBV7-9	TRBJ2-7	CASSLYPPLSSARSYEQYF
TRBV5-1	TRBJ1-2	CASSPGGEGYTF
TRBV7-2	TRBJ2-7	CASSLAGESSYEQYF
TRBV2	TRBJ2-4	CASSGTGSAKNIQYF
TRBV7-2	TRBJ1-5	CASSPLGPHSNQPQHF
TRBV12-3/TRBV12-4	TRBJ2-2	CASSLPLLAATGELFF
TRBV6-5	TRBJ2-3	CASSYGDTQYF
TRBV7-9	TRBJ1-2	CASSFTQAGYTF
TRBV7-9	TRBJ2-5	CASNLRPGLTGRQETQYF
TRBV7-2	TRBJ2-7	CASSLARTSYEQYF
TRBV6-2/TRBV6-3	TRBJ1-2	CASSFGQGTYGYTF
TRBV6-1	TRBJ1-5	CASSVDYRSNQPQHF
TRBV29-1	TRBJ2-1	CSVDLGFNEQFF
TRBV28	TRBJ1-2	CASSLPGTAYGYTF
TRBV12-3/TRBV12-4	TRBJ2-5	CASSLGKTQYF
TRBV12-3/TRBV12-4	TRBJ2-7	CASSVFGGRRYEQYF
TRBV19	TRBJ1-3	CATSGGASNTIYF
TRBV2	TRBJ2-1	CASRGSGSRYNEQFF
TRBV20-1	TRBJ2-1	CSARDRAGIGEQFF
TRBV6-6	TRBJ2-3	CASKSEGRTTDTQYF
TRBV18	TRBJ2-7	CASSPTGLAYEQYF
TRBV7-9	TRBJ2-5	CASSSPSGSIKTQYF
TRBV7-2	TRBJ2-5	CASSLAPLGNRETQYF
TRBV19	TRBJ2-3	CASKSGSTDTQYF
TRBV11-2	TRBJ2-4	CASSGLAKNIQYF
TRBV15	TRBJ2-1	CATSRDRPNNEQFF
TRBV7-9	TRBJ2-6	CASSLTGASGANVLTF